Each of the 9 T cell receptor beta chains below was sequenced from the same sample in a study of cytomegalovirus exposure and HLA in healthy donors. Both 60 Vbeta primers and 13 Jbeta primers went into the PCR. The method was immunoSEQ multiplex PCR; TCRdb's version includes in-frame clones alone and lacks a portion of them. The profile shows approximately 150,000 clones, roughly 82% of them singletons. Specimen: PBMCs. These TCRs come from a man over 45 in good health and CMV-seropositive.

The chain carries TRBV9 and TRBJ2-1, with TRBD2 matching 8 bases. The CDR3 covers 17 residues. Trimming cost V 4 bases and J 7 bases; bases outside gene matches: 16. CDR1 is SGDLS and CDR2 is YYNGEE in the germline V gene. This CDR3 is CASSPAPILGGGNEQFF. For the CDR3, the DNA is TGTGCCAGCAGCCCAGCGCCCATCCTCGGGGGGGGGAATGAGCAGTTCTTC.

This chain joins TRBV28 and TRBJ2-5, with D hard to call. Matching the DNA end better, TRBJ2-7 makes the J call doubtful. Germline V gives CDR1 MDHEN, CDR2 SYDVKM. The CDR3 extends over 16 amino acids. The CDR3 reads CASSTISTQSSYEQYF. Written as DNA, the CDR3 is TGTGCCAGCAGTACGATTTCTACACAGAGCTCCTACGAGCAGTACTTC.

A single count supports this clone. A read error may account for a junction end that differs from germline. The chain couples TRBV5-1 to TRBJ2-6, with TRBD2 identical over 7 bases. Germline V gene data show CDR1 as SGHRS and CDR2 as YFSETQ. CDR3 length equals 14 residues. The CDR3 reads CASSSGSGANGLTF. For the CDR3, the DNA is TGCGCCAGCAGCTCGGGGAGCGGGGCCAACGGCCTGACTTTC.

J is TRBJ2-3 and V is TRBV10-1, with 11 bases lining up with TRBD1. Germline V CDR1 and CDR2: WNHNN, SYGVQD (reference sequence). J was trimmed by 6 bases and V by 2 bases; bases with no gene match: 7. This CDR3 comprises 16 residues. The CDR3 bases are TGCGCCAGCAGTGAGCACCCGGGACAGGGGGTGGATACGCAGTATTTT. This gives the protein CASSEHPGQGVDTQYF.

The chain uses TRBV9 and TRBJ2-1; TRBD1 aligns across 8 bases. This CDR3 contains 15 residues. Germline assignment: CDR1 SGDLS and CDR2 YYNGEE. V trimming: 0 bases; J trimming: 1 base; junction bases outside the gene matches: 0. The CDR3 region is CASSVGQGSYNEQFF. CDR3 DNA sequence: TGTGCCAGCAGCGTAGGACAGGGGTCCTACAATGAGCAGTTCTTC.

The chain couples TRBV11-2 to TRBJ1-1; maybe TRBD1 (5 bases). The V gene lost 5 bases and the J gene lost 1 base, with 8 bases spanning the gap. The CDR3 is 13 amino acids. From germline, CDR1 is SGHAT and CDR2 FQNNGV. The DNA for the CDR3 is TGTGCCAGCAGCCTCAGGGCGAACACTGAAGCTTTCTTT. Residues: CASSLRANTEAFF. The variable domain in full, with the rest retrieved from reference TRBV11-2 and TRBJ1-1, is EAGVAQSPRYKIIEKRQSVAFWCNPISGHATLYWYQQILGQGPKLLIQFQNNGVVDDSQLPKDRFSAERLKGVDSTLKIQPAKLEDSAVYLCASSLRANTEAFFGQGTRLTVV.

Comment on this clone: At one boundary the junction diverges from the germline segment, which might be a read error. CDR3 sequence (DNA): TGTGCCGGCAGTATACAGGGGATCGAGCAGTACTTC. It is translated as CAGSIQGIEQYF. The gene calls are TRBV28 and TRBJ2-7; 7 positions agree with TRBD1. There are 12 residues in the CDR3. Germline lookup yields CDR1 MDHEN and CDR2 SYDVKM.

The chain uses TRBV28 and TRBJ2-3; D is unresolved. The CDR3 is made up of 13 amino acids. Germline V gene data show CDR1 as MDHEN and CDR2 as SYDVKM. Trimming took off 6 bases at V and 3 bases at J, with 10 bases between the two ends. Here the CDR3 DNA reads TGTGCCAGCAGATACCCAGTAACAGATACGCAGTATTTT. This encodes CASRYPVTDTQYF.

The gene calls are TRBV6-6 and TRBJ2-3; TRBD2 aligns across 11 bases. Trimming removed 4 bases from V and 5 bases from J; junction bases left unmatched: 5. This CDR3 spans 15 amino acids. Germline V gene sequence: CDR1 MNHNY, CDR2 SVGAGI (reference sequence). The CDR3 nucleotides read TGTGCCAGCAGTTTAGCGGGGGGGCGGGGAGATACGCAGTATTTT. It yields the protein CASSLAGGRGDTQYF.